This TCR beta chain was profiled in a study of identical twins. TCRdb fed the 5' RACE reads into MiXCR, producing one record per CDR3 protein. The table records about 1.7 million distinct CDR3 sequences, 32% of them present only once. This CDR3 has 14 residues. Germline V gene sequence: CDR1 SGHKS, CDR2 YYEKEE (reference sequence). Trimming cost V 2 bases and J 2 bases, with 9 bases left between them. Sequenced sample: cord blood. The origin of this receptor is a newborn girl in good health. This chain links TRBV5-5 with TRBJ2-3; D is ambiguous. For the CDR3, the DNA is TGTGCCAGCAGCTTCGGCCCAATCACAGATACGCAGTATTTT. This codes for CASSFGPITDTQYF.